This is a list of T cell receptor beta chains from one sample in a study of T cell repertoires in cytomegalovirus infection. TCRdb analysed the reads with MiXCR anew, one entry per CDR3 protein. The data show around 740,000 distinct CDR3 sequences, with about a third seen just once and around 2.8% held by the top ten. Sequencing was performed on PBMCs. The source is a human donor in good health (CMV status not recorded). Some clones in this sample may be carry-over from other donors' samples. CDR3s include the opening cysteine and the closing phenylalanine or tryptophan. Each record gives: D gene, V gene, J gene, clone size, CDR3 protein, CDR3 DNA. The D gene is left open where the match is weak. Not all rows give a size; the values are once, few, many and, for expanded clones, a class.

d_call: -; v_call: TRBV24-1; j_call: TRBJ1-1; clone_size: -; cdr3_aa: CATSDLYGQTKMNTEAFF; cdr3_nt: TGTGCCACCAGTGATTTGTATGGCCAGACCAAAATGAACACTGAAGCTTTCTTT
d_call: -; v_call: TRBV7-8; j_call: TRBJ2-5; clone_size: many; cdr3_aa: CASSPVRETQYF; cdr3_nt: TGTGCCAGCAGCCCAGTAAGAGAGACCCAGTACTTC
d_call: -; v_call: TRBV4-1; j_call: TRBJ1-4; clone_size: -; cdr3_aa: CASSQSSGTTNEKLFF; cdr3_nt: TGCGCCAGCAGCCAAAGCTCGGGTACAACTAATGAAAAACTGTTTTTT
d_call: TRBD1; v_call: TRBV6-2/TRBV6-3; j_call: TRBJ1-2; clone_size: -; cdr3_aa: CASSTQGQVYGYTF; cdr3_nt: TGTGCCAGCAGTACACAGGGACAGGTCTATGGCTACACCTTC
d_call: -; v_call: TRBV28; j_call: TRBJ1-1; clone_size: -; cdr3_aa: CASRLANTEAFF; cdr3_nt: TGTGCCAGCAGACTTGCGAACACTGAAGCTTTCTTT
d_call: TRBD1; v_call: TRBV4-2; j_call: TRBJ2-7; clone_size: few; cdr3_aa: CASSRMDRGTGEQYF; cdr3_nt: TGTGCCAGCAGCCGAATGGACAGGGGGACTGGCGAGCAGTACTTC
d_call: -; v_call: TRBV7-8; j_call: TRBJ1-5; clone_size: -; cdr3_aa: CASSLNSVGHQPQHF; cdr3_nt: TGTGCCAGCAGCTTAAACAGTGTGGGACACCAGCCCCAGCATTTT
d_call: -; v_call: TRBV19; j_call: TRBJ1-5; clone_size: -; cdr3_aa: CASSIGQKPQHF; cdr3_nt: TGTGCCAGTAGTATCGGACAAAAGCCCCAGCATTTT
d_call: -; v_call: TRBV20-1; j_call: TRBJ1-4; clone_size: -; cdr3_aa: CSAKPGEKLFF; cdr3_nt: TGCAGTGCAAAGCCGGGTGAAAAACTGTTTTTT
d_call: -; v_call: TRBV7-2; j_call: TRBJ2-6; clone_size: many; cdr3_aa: CASSKLIQGAGANVLTF; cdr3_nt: TGTGCCAGCAGCAAGCTCATTCAGGGTGCTGGGGCCAACGTCCTGACTTTC
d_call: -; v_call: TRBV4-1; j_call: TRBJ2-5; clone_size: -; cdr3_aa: CASSQTRGVFTQETQYF; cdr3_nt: TGCGCCAGCAGCCAAACTAGAGGGGTATTTACTCAAGAGACCCAGTACTTC